This entry lists 23 T cell receptor beta chains sequenced from one sample in a study of blood T cell repertoires in COVID-19 (dated by TCRdb to about 2020). The library was made by the immunoSEQ multiplex PCR assay. The immuneACCESS repertoire file appears here via TCRdb, limited to in-frame rearrangements. These files lack a portion of the clones; in checked studies, under half of the deficit traces to unresolved V genes, and the cause of the others is not known. This sample comprises 150,000 to 200,000 clones, about 93% of them detected only once. The ten biggest clones cover over 3.5% of the sample. What was sequenced was peripheral blood. These receptor sequences come from a woman between 50 and 59 years old with acute or convalescent COVID-19.

The V and J genes are TRBV18 and TRBJ1-5; D might be TRBD1 (5 bases). Germline assignment: CDR1 KGHSH and CDR2 LQKENI. Trimming removed 2 bases at V and 12 bases at J, with 23 bases between. The CDR3 totals 16 residues. The CDR3 DNA reads TGTGCCAGCTCACCATCTTCGGGGGGTGGATTTAGGAGCCAGCATTTT. It codes for CASSPSSGGGFRSQHF.

The chain uses TRBV7-2 and TRBJ1-5; TRBD1 might be the D (5 bases). V was trimmed by 5 bases and J by 1 base, leaving 12 bases between them. This CDR3 spans 15 amino acids. CDR1 SGHTA and CDR2 FQGNSA come from the germline V gene. The CDR3 sequence is CASSPEQVSNQPQHF. CDR3 bases: TGTGCCAGCAGCCCGGAACAGGTAAGCAATCAGCCCCAGCATTTT.

As DNA, the CDR3 is TGTGCCAGCATAATAGCGGGAGAAGAGACCCAGTACTTC. Its protein product is CASIIAGEETQYF. The V and J genes are TRBV7-8 and TRBJ2-5, with TRBD2 identical over 9 bases. Germline values: CDR1 SGHVS, CDR2 FQNEAQ. This CDR3 has 13 residues. Germline trimming cut 7 bases from V and 3 bases from J; bases unmatched to any gene: 3. The full variable domain, completed using reference TRBV7-8 and TRBJ2-5, is GAGVSQSPRYKVAKRGQDVALRCDPISGHVSLFWYQQALGQGPEFLTYFQNEAQLDKSGLPSDRFFAERPEGSVSTLKIQRTQQEDSAVYLCASIIAGEETQYFGPGTRLLVL.

This chain uses TRBV2 with TRBJ1-2; 7 positions match TRBD1. The trim removed 6 bases at V and 0 bases at J, leaving 1 base unmatched. Germline V lookup: CDR1 SNHLY, CDR2 FYNNEI. The CDR3 runs to 13 residues. CDR3 coding DNA: TGTGCCAGCAGCGGACAGGCTAACTATGGCTACACCTTC. Its translation is CASSGQANYGYTF.

The chain links TRBV28 to TRBJ1-6, with D perhaps TRBD1 (6 bases). The germline V gene has CDR1 MDHEN and CDR2 SYDVKM. There are 14 residues in the CDR3. V lost 6 bases and J 10 bases, leaving 16 bases between the germline ends. DNA for the CDR3: TGTGCCAGCAGCAACCCCCGTGGGGGCTCACCCCTCCACTTT. Its translation: CASSNPRGGSPLHF.

The genes are TRBV5-1 and TRBJ1-2, with TRBD1 identical over 7 bases. Looked up from germline, CDR1 is SGHRS and CDR2 is YFSETQ. V lost 3 bases, J lost 4 bases, and 6 bases stayed unmatched. This CDR3 comprises 14 residues. CDR3 DNA sequence: TGCGCCAGCAGCTCAGAGGGGACAGTCTATGGCTACACCTTC. Its protein is CASSSEGTVYGYTF.

This chain joins TRBV2 and TRBJ2-3; no reliable D call. The CDR3 runs to 15 residues. The ends were cut back, 1 base at V and 0 bases at J, with 8 bases in the middle. Germline V gene sequence: CDR1 SNHLY, CDR2 FYNNEI. CDR3 loop: CASSEVGRSTDTQYF. For the CDR3, the DNA is TGTGCCAGCAGTGAAGTGGGCAGGAGCACAGATACGCAGTATTTT.

This clone occurred once. The V gene is TRBV27, the J gene TRBJ1-5; 8 nucleotides align to TRBD1. CDR1 MNHEY and CDR2 SMNVEV come from the germline V gene (reference sequence). The V gene end was trimmed by 5 bases and the J gene end by 6 bases; junction bases not matched to a gene: 6. This CDR3 is built from 14 residues. The CDR3 region has the DNA TGTGCCAGCAGTCAAACAGGGGGAAGTCAGCCCCAGCATTTT. It specifies CASSQTGGSQPQHF.

This chain joins TRBV14 and TRBJ2-5; 8 bases fit TRBD1. Germline V gene sequence: CDR1 SGHDN, CDR2 FVKESK. Trimming removed 4 bases from V and 4 bases from J; junction bases left unmatched: 11. This CDR3 spans 16 amino acids. CDR3 sequence: CASSRGQGRALETQYF. CDR3 in DNA: TGTGCCAGCAGCCGAGGACAGGGACGGGCACTAGAGACCCAGTACTTC.

The chain carries TRBV11-2 and TRBJ2-1, with 8 positions matching TRBD1. CDR3 length: 14 amino acids. V gave up 1 base and J gave up 9 bases; unmatched junction bases: 5. CDR1 is SGHAT and CDR2 is FQNNGV in the germline V gene. The CDR3 bases are TGTGCCAGCAGCTTAGTTCAGGGGGCGGTTGAGCAGTTCTTC. Amino acid sequence: CASSLVQGAVEQFF.

This rearrangement joins TRBV6-6 to TRBJ1-6; maybe TRBD1 (5 bases). Trimming took off 5 bases at V and 7 bases at J, with 21 bases between the two ends. This CDR3 comprises 17 residues. From germline, CDR1 is MNHNY and CDR2 SVGAGI (reference sequence). CDR3 nucleotide sequence: TGTGCCAGCAGTCCCGGCGAGGCATTGGGGCTAAATTCACCCCTCCACTTT. Protein sequence: CASSPGEALGLNSPLHF.

This clone showed up just once. The chain employs TRBV6-5 and TRBJ2-5, with D possibly matching TRBD1 (5 bases). Germline values: CDR1 MNHEY, CDR2 SVGAGI. This CDR3 comprises 13 residues. The V end lost 9 bases, the J end lost 1 base, and 12 bases lay between the germline ends. Here the CDR3 DNA reads TGTGCCAGTAAACAGGTCTTCCAAGAGACCCAGTACTTC. Translated: CASKQVFQETQYF.

J is TRBJ1-2 and V is TRBV13, with D possibly being TRBD1 (5 bases). V dropped 3 bases and J dropped 1 base, with 12 bases sitting between them. The CDR3 runs 15 residues. Looked up from germline, CDR1 is PRHDT and CDR2 is FYEKMQ (reference sequence). The CDR3 loop is CASSFGAQGNYGYTF. Written as DNA, the CDR3 is TGTGCCAGCAGCTTTGGGGCACAAGGTAACTATGGCTACACCTTC.

The chain joins TRBV7-3 to TRBJ2-7; TRBD2 might be the D (5 bases). Trimming removed 1 base from V and 5 bases from J, with 9 bases in between. This CDR3 is 13 amino acids long. The germline V gene encodes CDR1 SGHTA and CDR2 FQGTGA. CDR3 in DNA: TGTGCCAGCAGCTTAATGACGGGGAACGAGCAGTACTTC. This encodes CASSLMTGNEQYF.

The genes are TRBV30 and TRBJ2-7, with D possibly matching TRBD2 (7 bases). Per germline, CDR1 GTSNPN and CDR2 SVGIG (reference sequence). V lost 2 bases and J lost 4, with 12 bases in between. The CDR3 sequence is 13 residues long. The CDR3 DNA sequence: TGTGCCTGGAGTTCCAGGGGAGGGTACGAGCAGTACTTC. Translation: CAWSSRGGYEQYF.

The CDR3 is CASSLGLAGNHYNEQFF. CDR3 bases: TGTGCCAGCAGTTTGGGGCTAGCGGGGAACCACTACAATGAGCAGTTCTTC. The rearrangement uses TRBV28 and TRBJ2-1; 9 nucleotides agree with TRBD2. Germline trimming cut 3 bases from V and 3 bases from J; bases unmatched to any gene: 9. CDR1 and CDR2 from the germline V gene are MDHEN and SYDVKM. The CDR3 spans 17 residues.

This chain uses TRBV6-6 with TRBJ2-7; perhaps TRBD1 as D (5 bases). Germline V gene data show CDR1 as MNHNY and CDR2 as SVGAGI (reference sequence). With 6 bases removed from V and 3 bases from J, the gap between germline ends came to 9 bases. The CDR3 extends over 12 amino acids. The CDR3 is CASSPRGYEQYF. The CDR3 DNA sequence: TGTGCCAGCAGCCCTAGGGGCTACGAGCAGTACTTC.

The J gene is TRBJ1-6, the V gene TRBV27, with D possibly TRBD1 on 6 matching bases. This CDR3 is built from 15 residues. In germline, CDR1 is MNHEY, CDR2 SMNVEV (reference sequence). The V end lost 4 bases, the J end lost 2 bases, and 9 bases lay between the germline ends. The CDR3, as DNA: TGTGCCAGCAGTTACGGACAGCCCTATAATTCACCCCTCCACTTT. Its translation: CASSYGQPYNSPLHF.

The table lists this clone with a few counts. V is TRBV7-2 and J is TRBJ2-7; D is ambiguous. The germline V gene encodes CDR1 SGHTA and CDR2 FQGNSA. The V end was cut by 6 bases, the J end by 7 bases, with 16 bases between. The length of the CDR3 is 13 residues. The chain's CDR3 is CASRRPGSEEQYF. CDR3 DNA sequence: TGTGCCAGCAGAAGACCGGGTTCAGAAGAGCAGTACTTC. Combining the CDR3 with reference TRBV7-2 and TRBJ2-7 gives the whole variable domain GAGVSQSPSNKVTEKGKDVELRCDPISGHTALYWYRQSLGQGLEFLIYFQGNSAPDKSGLPSDRFSAERTGGSVSTLTIQRTQQEDSAVYLCASRRPGSEEQYFGPGTRLTVT.

The chain joins TRBV14 to TRBJ2-1; D uncertain. The V gene's germline CDR1 is SGHDN and CDR2 FVKESK. The V gene lost 2 bases and the J gene lost 4 bases, with 3 bases spanning the gap. The length of the CDR3 is 12 residues. For the CDR3, the DNA is TGTGCCAGCAGCCAATCGTACAATGAGCAGTTCTTC. Encoded protein: CASSQSYNEQFF. Based on the CDR3 plus reference TRBV14 and TRBJ2-1, the full variable domain is EAGVTQFPSHSVIEKGQTVTLRCDPISGHDNLYWYRRVMGKEIKFLLHFVKESKQDESGMPNNRFLAERTGGTYSTLKVQPAELEDSGVYFCASSQSYNEQFFGPGTRLTVL.

The chain joins TRBV15 to TRBJ1-4, with D hard to call. There are 13 residues in the CDR3. Germline CDR1 is LNHNV and CDR2 is YYDKDF (reference sequence). V dropped 8 bases and J dropped 4 bases, with 11 bases sitting between them. The CDR3 sequence: CATLTLDNEKLFF. CDR3 nucleotide sequence: TGTGCCACCCTAACCCTAGATAATGAAAAACTGTTTTTT.

This clone was counted only a few times. This sample includes further DNA sequences coding for the same CDR3. V and J are TRBV7-3 and TRBJ2-1; 10 bases fit TRBD1. Germline V lookup: CDR1 SGHTA, CDR2 FQGTGA. Trimming removed 5 bases from V and 6 bases from J; junction bases left unmatched: 4. The CDR3 spans 14 residues. CDR3 in amino acids: CASSPGTGANEQFF. DNA for the CDR3: TGTGCCAGCAGCCCGGGGACAGGGGCCAATGAGCAGTTCTTC.

The CDR3 coding sequence is TGTGCCAGCAGCCCTAGCGGTACGAACTACGAGCAGTACTTC. This encodes CASSPSGTNYEQYF. This sequence joins TRBV28 and TRBJ2-7; 7 positions agree with TRBD2. This CDR3 has 14 amino acids. Looked up from germline, CDR1 is MDHEN and CDR2 is SYDVKM. Losses at the gene ends were 6 bases for V and 3 bases for J; bases not matched to a gene: 8.